Sequencing of this T cell receptor (beta chain) was carried out in a study of cytomegalovirus exposure and HLA in healthy donors. Overall study results and limits: It was reported that the classifier diagnosed cytomegalovirus status with high specificity and sensitivity in both the original and validation cohorts. The study recorded around 160 TCR beta chains that were cytomegalovirus-associated.

Germline lookup yields CDR1 MGHRA and CDR2 YSYEKL. J lost 6 bases, V lost 0 bases, and 7 bases had no gene match. This CDR3 has 15 amino acids. Notes on this clone: What it binds is not known.

TCRdb keeps only in-frame clones here, not all; method: immunoSEQ multiplex PCR. The data contain 100,000 to 120,000 clones, approximately 90% of them singletons. The clonotype originates from a woman aged 18-29 years in good health and CMV-seropositive. The gene calls are TRBV4-1 and TRBJ2-7; 8 bases line up with TRBD1. Sequencing was done on a sample of PBMCs. CDR3 amino acids: CASSQEDRTGSEQYF. CDR3 in DNA: TGCGCCAGCAGCCAAGAAGACAGGACAGGGAGCGAGCAGTACTTC.